The T cell receptor (beta chain) described here comes from a study of cytomegalovirus exposure and HLA in healthy donors. Study results and caveats: After further analysis at a later stage, roughly 16,000 TCR beta sequences were associated with HLA alleles at 0.05 false discovery rate. Rare TCR sequences predominated, though certain public TCRs were found in many donors.

Researchers ran the PCR with 60 Vbeta and 13 Jbeta primers. Data came from immunoSEQ multiplex PCR; TCRdb stores just in-frame clones and leaves some out. The sample lists some 240,000 clones; around 90% were seen once. With regard to this clone: Its antigen remains unknown.

The donors (healthy individuals) were bone marrow donors. The germline V gene encodes CDR1 GTSNPN and CDR2 SVGIG (reference sequence). Trimming at V came to 0 bases and at J to 5 bases, leaving 5 bases not matched to a gene. The CDR3 is 15 amino acids. This TCR derives from a girl aged 2 to 10 in good health and CMV-seronegative. J is TRBJ1-5 and V is TRBV30; 9 nucleotides line up with TRBD1. Sequencing was performed on PBMCs. The CDR3 loop is CAWSVRRQGDQPQHF. The CDR3 region has the DNA TGTGCCTGGAGTGTACGGAGACAGGGGGATCAGCCCCAGCATTTT. The full variable domain, rest sourced from reference TRBV30 and TRBJ1-5, is SQTIHQWPATLVQPVGSPLSLECTVEGTSNPNLYWYRQAAGRGLQLLFYSVGIGQISSEVPQNLSASRPQDRQFILSSKKLLLSDSGFYLCAWSVRRQGDQPQHFGDGTRLSIL.